Listed below are T cell receptor beta chains from one sample, sequenced in a study of cytomegalovirus exposure and HLA in healthy donors. Method: immunoSEQ multiplex PCR; TCRdb's copy keeps in-frame clones and lacks some. The profile covers 170,000 or so clones, with over 70% appearing a single time and over 3% taken by the ten largest. Specimen: PBMCs. The receptor source for this set is a woman in her forties or fifties in good health and CMV-seropositive. CDR3s include the opening cysteine and the closing phenylalanine or tryptophan. D genes are given only for firm matches. Expanded clones get a size class; other rows say once, few or many, or leave the size out.

v_gene	d_gene	abundance	j_gene	CDR3nt	CDR3aa
TRBV10-3	TRBD1	-	TRBJ2-1	TGTGCCATCAGTGGACAGGGCCAGAGCTCCTACAATGAGCAGTTCTTC	CAISGQGQSSYNEQFF
TRBV7-3	TRBD1	-	TRBJ2-1	TGTGCCAGCAGCCCTGGACAGGGCAATGAGCAGTTCTTC	CASSPGQGNEQFF
TRBV18	TRBD2	-	TRBJ2-1	TGTGCCAGCTCACCGGGACTAGCGGGTTCACGGGAGCAGTTCTTC	CASSPGLAGSREQFF
TRBV13	TRBD1	-	TRBJ1-2	TGTGCCAGCCAAACAGGGGGTTGGCATGGCTACACCTTC	CASQTGGWHGYTF
TRBV2	-	-	TRBJ2-5	TGTGCCAGCAGTGCATCGGCAGGCCAAGAGACCCAGTACTTC	CASSASAGQETQYF
TRBV7-9	-	once	TRBJ2-3	TGTGCCAGCGAGCGGTGGCAGTCCACAGATACGCAGTATTTT	CASERWQSTDTQYF
TRBV28	TRBD2	-	TRBJ2-3	TGTGCCAGCAGCCCCCCGGGACTAGCGGGATACACAGATACGCAGTATTTT	CASSPPGLAGYTDTQYF
TRBV27	TRBD1	-	TRBJ2-7	TGTGCCAGCAGTACGACAGGGGTCCGCGAGCAGTACTTC	CASSTTGVREQYF
TRBV21-1	-	-	TRBJ2-7	TGTGCCAGTACTGGACACTCCTACGAGCAGTACTTC	CASTGHSYEQYF
TRBV2	-	-	TRBJ2-1	TGTGCCAGCAGCCGAATCCGGGACAATTCCTACAATGAGCAGTTCTTC	CASSRIRDNSYNEQFF
TRBV5-4	-	-	TRBJ1-2	TGTGCCAGCAGCTCCGGAGCTTTTGGCTACACCTTC	CASSSGAFGYTF
TRBV9	-	-	TRBJ2-7	TGTGCCAGCAGCGTAGGACAGAGCTACGAGCAGTACTTC	CASSVGQSYEQYF
TRBV4-1	TRBD1	-	TRBJ2-2	TGCGCCAGCAGCCGGACAGGGACGGGTCCCGGGGAGCTGTTTTTT	CASSRTGTGPGELFF
TRBV4-1	TRBD1	-	TRBJ1-5	TGCGCCAGCAGCCAAGGACAGGGGGATTTTCAGCCCCAGCATTTT	CASSQGQGDFQPQHF
TRBV18	-	-	TRBJ2-7	TGTGCCAGCTCACCAGCGGGATCTTCCTACGAGCAGTACTTC	CASSPAGSSYEQYF
TRBV7-9	-	once	TRBJ1-1	TGTGCCAGCAGCTTAGACAGCCCTTCCCTCACTGAAGCTTTCTTT	CASSLDSPSLTEAFF
TRBV30	-	few	TRBJ1-4	TGTGCCTGGACCGGCCCAACGGGTGAAAAACTGTTTTTT	CAWTGPTGEKLFF
TRBV28	TRBD1	-	TRBJ1-4	TGTGCCAGCAGTCGAGAACAGGGGGCGCCTAATGAAAAACTGTTTTTT	CASSREQGAPNEKLFF
TRBV14	-	once	TRBJ1-5	TGTGCCAGCAGCCAAGACCCCATCTGCACCAGGAGCAATCAGCCCCAGCATTTT	CASSQDPICTRSNQPQHF
TRBV5-1	TRBD2	-	TRBJ2-1	TGCGCCAGCAGCTTGCTTAGCCTAGCGGATTACAATGAGCAGTTCTTC	CASSLLSLADYNEQFF
TRBV10-3	TRBD1	-	TRBJ2-3	TGTGCCATCAGTGAGTCGGACAGGGGTACAGATACGCAGTATTTT	CAISESDRGTDTQYF
TRBV5-1	-	-	TRBJ1-2	TGCGCCAGCAGCTTAACAGCTGATGTCTACACCTTC	CASSLTADVYTF
TRBV9	-	-	TRBJ2-3	TGTGCCAGCAGCCCCCAGGGCTCCACAGATACGCAGTATTTT	CASSPQGSTDTQYF
TRBV7-2	-	-	TRBJ2-1	TGTGCCAGCAGCTTAGCGTCAGGGGCGTACAATGAGCAGTTCTTC	CASSLASGAYNEQFF
TRBV19	TRBD2	-	TRBJ2-1	TGTGCCAGTAGTCCTTGGGGACTAGCGGGTGGGTATTACAATGAGCAGTTCTTC	CASSPWGLAGGYYNEQFF
TRBV30	-	-	TRBJ2-6	TGTGCCTGGAGTGTAGGTGGGGCCAACGGCCTGACTTTC	CAWSVGGANGLTF
TRBV4-1	-	-	TRBJ2-7	TGCGCCAGCAGCCATTTCGGGTCCTACGAGCAGTACTTC	CASSHFGSYEQYF
TRBV5-1	-	few	TRBJ2-3	TGCGCCAGCAGCTTTGACAGGTCCAAGAACACAGATACGCAGTATTTT	CASSFDRSKNTDTQYF
TRBV11-1	-	-	TRBJ2-3	TGTGCCAGCAGCTTAGCGGGAGCAAGCACAGATACGCAGTATTTT	CASSLAGASTDTQYF
TRBV9	-	-	TRBJ1-1	TGTGCCAGCAGCGTAGAGGTGCGGACTGAAGCTTTCTTT	CASSVEVRTEAFF
TRBV4-1	TRBD1	few	TRBJ1-1	TGCGCCAGCAGCCAGGGCTGGACAGGGAACACTGAAGCTTTCTTT	CASSQGWTGNTEAFF
TRBV6-6	TRBD2	-	TRBJ2-1	TGTGCCAGCAGTCTAGCGGGTCCGCCCTACAATGAGCAGTTCTTC	CASSLAGPPYNEQFF
TRBV12-5	-	-	TRBJ1-2	TGTGCTAGTGGTTTGGAAAACAGGGGCTACACCTTC	CASGLENRGYTF
TRBV5-1	TRBD2	-	TRBJ2-1	TGCGCCAGCAGCTCCGCCCTCTCTAGCGGGGGGGCCCACAATGAGCAGTTCTTC	CASSSALSSGGAHNEQFF
TRBV2	-	-	TRBJ1-1	TGTGCCAGCATTGGGGACACGGCCTACTACACTGAAGCTTTCTTT	CASIGDTAYYTEAFF
TRBV6-1	TRBD1	-	TRBJ2-5	TGTGCCAGCAGTCCACAGGGGCTCGTCCAAGAGACCCAGTACTTC	CASSPQGLVQETQYF
TRBV5-4	TRBD1	few	TRBJ1-1	TGTGCCAGCAGCTTAGACAGGGGCACTGAAGCTTTCTTT	CASSLDRGTEAFF
TRBV4-1	-	once	TRBJ1-1	TGCGCCAGCAGCCTCCAGGGGAACACTGAAGCTTTCTTT	CASSLQGNTEAFF
TRBV4-1	-	-	TRBJ2-7	TGCGCCAGCAGCCAGGCAGGCCGAAGCTCCTACGAGCAGTACTTC	CASSQAGRSSYEQYF
TRBV5-1	TRBD2	-	TRBJ2-5	TGCGCCAGCAGCTCGGGGGGGCAAGAGACCCAGTACTTC	CASSSGGQETQYF
TRBV18	-	-	TRBJ1-1	TGTGCCAGCTCACCAGTCACCGGACTAGGCTTGGGGGTCACTGAAGCTTTCTTT	CASSPVTGLGLGVTEAFF
TRBV19	TRBD1	-	TRBJ1-1	TGTGCCAGTAGTTTCGGGACAGCCGAAGCTTTCTTT	CASSFGTAEAFF
TRBV11-3	-	once	TRBJ2-1	TGTGCCAGCAGCCTTGGGAGCCTCGATGAGCAGTTCTTC	CASSLGSLDEQFF
TRBV20-1	-	-	TRBJ2-1	TGCAGTGGGGAGGCCCCCCCTGAGCAGTTCTTC	CSGEAPPEQFF
TRBV7-2	TRBD1	-	TRBJ1-5	TGTGCCAGCAGCTTAGGAGGGGGCCGCAGCAATCAGCCCCAGCATTTT	CASSLGGGRSNQPQHF
TRBV5-1	TRBD1	-	TRBJ2-7	TGCGCCAGCAGCTTGACAGGGGGCTCCCCCTACGAGCAGTACTTC	CASSLTGGSPYEQYF
TRBV9	TRBD2	-	TRBJ2-1	TGTGCCAGCAGCGGGACTAGCGGAGACAATGAGCAGTTCTTC	CASSGTSGDNEQFF
TRBV5-4	-	-	TRBJ1-6	TGTGCCAGCAGCGCGGAAATCGGGGCCGGGGGTTCACCCCTCCACTTT	CASSAEIGAGGSPLHF
TRBV9	-	-	TRBJ1-1	TGTGCCAGCAGCGTAGACAGGGACAACACTGAAGCTTTCTTT	CASSVDRDNTEAFF
TRBV28	-	-	TRBJ2-2	TGTGCCAGCAGTTTATGGGGACTTTCCGACACCGGGGAGCTGTTTTTT	CASSLWGLSDTGELFF
TRBV14	TRBD2	once	TRBJ2-5	TGTGCCAGCAGCCGAGGACTAGTCTTAACTTCCCAGTACTTC	CASSRGLVLTSQYF
TRBV9	TRBD2	-	TRBJ2-5	TGTGCCAGCAGCGTCGGGAGGCAAGAGACCCAGTACTTC	CASSVGRQETQYF
TRBV18	-	few	TRBJ1-5	TGTGCCAGCTCACTCTACGGAGGTGTGGGTCAGCCCCAGCATTTT	CASSLYGGVGQPQHF
TRBV18	-	-	TRBJ1-1	TGTGCCAGCTCACTGGGACAGAACACTGAAGCTTTCTTT	CASSLGQNTEAFF